The clone carrying this T cell receptor (beta chain) was counted once. What it binds is unknown. This record comes from a study of T cell responses to AZD1222 COVID-19 vaccine. The data were produced by immunoSEQ multiplex PCR, yet TCRdb's version contains in-frame clones alone and is incomplete. Of 200,000 or so clones in the sample, roughly 91% are singletons; the top ten hold roughly 1%. Study outcomes and limitations: Of the AZD1222 recipients, only five to seven were seropositive at baseline. Variant regions that are unmutated are reportedly the target of nearly half of spike-specific TCRs. Spike-specific TCR breadth and depth grew following two AZD1222 doses. White British people made up most donors, females outnumbered males, and clonal diversity was possibly underestimated.

CDR3 length: 15 residues. V was pared by 1 base and J by 0 bases, with 7 bases between. Germline CDR1 reads MNHEY; CDR2 reads SVGEGT. The clonotype was recovered from an adult in good health. The specimen was peripheral blood, collected on day 0 of MenACWY control vaccination. J is TRBJ2-1 and V is TRBV6-2 or TRBV6-3; D is undetermined. The CDR3 is CASSYYEASYNEQFF. The CDR3 bases are TGTGCCAGCAGTTACTATGAGGCCTCCTACAATGAGCAGTTCTTC.